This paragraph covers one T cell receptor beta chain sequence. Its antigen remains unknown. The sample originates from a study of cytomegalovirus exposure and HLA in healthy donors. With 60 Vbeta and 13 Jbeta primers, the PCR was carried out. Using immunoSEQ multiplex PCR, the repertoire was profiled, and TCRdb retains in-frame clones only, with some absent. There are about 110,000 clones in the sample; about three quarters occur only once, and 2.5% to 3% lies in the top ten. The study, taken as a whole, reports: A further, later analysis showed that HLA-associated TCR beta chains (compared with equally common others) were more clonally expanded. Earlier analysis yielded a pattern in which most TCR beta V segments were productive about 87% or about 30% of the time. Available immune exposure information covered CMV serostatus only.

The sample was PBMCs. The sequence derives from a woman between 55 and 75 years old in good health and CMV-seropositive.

The CDR3 DNA reads as TGTGCCACCAGCAGAGACAGGGGTGCGTATCAGCCCCAGCATTTT. It yields the protein CATSRDRGAYQPQHF. The V call is TRBV15, the J call TRBJ1-5; the D gene is possibly TRBD1 (6 bases). The length of the CDR3 is 15 residues. Per the germline V gene, CDR1 is LNHNV and CDR2 is YYDKDF (reference sequence). V lost 0 bases to trimming and J lost 5 bases, with 11 bases between them.